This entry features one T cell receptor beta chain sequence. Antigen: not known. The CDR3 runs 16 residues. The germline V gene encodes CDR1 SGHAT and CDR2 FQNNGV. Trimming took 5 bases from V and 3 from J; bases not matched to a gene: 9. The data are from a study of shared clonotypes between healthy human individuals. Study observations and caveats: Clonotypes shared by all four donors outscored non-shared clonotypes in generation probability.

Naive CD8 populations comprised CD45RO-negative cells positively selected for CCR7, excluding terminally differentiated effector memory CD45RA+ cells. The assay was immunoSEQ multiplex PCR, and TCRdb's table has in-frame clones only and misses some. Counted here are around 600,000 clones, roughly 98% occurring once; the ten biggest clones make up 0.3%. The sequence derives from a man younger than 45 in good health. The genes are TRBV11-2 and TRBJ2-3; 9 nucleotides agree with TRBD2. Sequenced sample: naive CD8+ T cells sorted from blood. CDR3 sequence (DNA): TGTGCCAGCAGCCCACTGGGTAGCGGGGGAACAGATACGCAGTATTTT. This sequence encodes CASSPLGSGGTDTQYF.